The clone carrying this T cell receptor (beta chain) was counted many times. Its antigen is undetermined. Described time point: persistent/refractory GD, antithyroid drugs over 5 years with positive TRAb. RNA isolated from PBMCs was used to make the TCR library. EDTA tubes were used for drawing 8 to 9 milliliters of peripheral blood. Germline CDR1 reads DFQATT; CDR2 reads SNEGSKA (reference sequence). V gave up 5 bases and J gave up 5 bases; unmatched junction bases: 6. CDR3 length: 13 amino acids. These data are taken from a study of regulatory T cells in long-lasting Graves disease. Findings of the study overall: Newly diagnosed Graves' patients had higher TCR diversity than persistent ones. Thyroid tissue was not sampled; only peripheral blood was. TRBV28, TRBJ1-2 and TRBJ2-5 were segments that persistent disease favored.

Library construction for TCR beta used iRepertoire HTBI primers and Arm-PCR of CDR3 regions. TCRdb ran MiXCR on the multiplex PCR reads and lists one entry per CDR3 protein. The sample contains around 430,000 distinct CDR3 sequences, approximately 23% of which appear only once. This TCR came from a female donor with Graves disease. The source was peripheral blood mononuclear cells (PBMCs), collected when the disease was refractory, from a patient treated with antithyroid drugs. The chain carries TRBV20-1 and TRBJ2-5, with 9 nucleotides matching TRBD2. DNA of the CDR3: TGCAGTGCTCCCCTAGCGGGGCGGGAGACCCAGTACTTC. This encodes CSAPLAGRETQYF.